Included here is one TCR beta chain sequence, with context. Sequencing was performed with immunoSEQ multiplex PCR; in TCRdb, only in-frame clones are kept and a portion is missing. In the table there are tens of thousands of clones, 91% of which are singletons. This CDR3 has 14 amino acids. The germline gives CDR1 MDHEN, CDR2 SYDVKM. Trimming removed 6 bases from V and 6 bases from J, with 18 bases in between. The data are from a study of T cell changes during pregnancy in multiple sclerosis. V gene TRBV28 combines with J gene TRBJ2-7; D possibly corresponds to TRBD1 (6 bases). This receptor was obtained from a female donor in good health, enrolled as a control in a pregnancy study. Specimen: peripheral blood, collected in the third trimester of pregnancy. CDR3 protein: CASSRPRDMGEQYF. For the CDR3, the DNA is TGTGCCAGCAGCCGCCCCCGGGACATGGGCGAGCAGTACTTC.